This TCR beta chain is from a study of beta chain features in type 1 diabetes. Overall study: Cells sorted and examined across all samples totaled approximately 110 million. Study results and limitations: In all four CD4+ subsets, TCRB CDR3 length was significantly, moderately reduced in type 1 diabetes. A cDNA-based sequencing approach could over-represent cells with high TCR expression. For patients, the naive, central memory and Treg TCRB repertoires appeared more alike than for healthy donors.

A remark on this clone: Its antigen is unknown.

The germline V gene encodes CDR1 SGHAT and CDR2 FQNNGV. The CDR3 sequence is 14 residues long. Trimming pared 0 bases from V and 10 bases from J, leaving 13 bases between. Expressed TCRB transcripts were sequenced after all isolated RNA was converted to cDNA. The repertoire was sequenced with immunoSEQ multiplex PCR; TCRdb's copy has only in-frame clones and lacks some. The repertoire holds roughly 160,000 clones, with 6% to 9% as singletons. Sequences were obtained from central memory CD4+ T cells from blood. J is TRBJ2-1 and V is TRBV11-2, with D perhaps TRBD1 (6 bases). The receptor's source is a man aged 18 to 29 with type 1 diabetes. CDR3 bases: TGTGCCAGCAGCTTAGATCTAAACAGGGAGGAGCAGTTCTTC. It translates to CASSLDLNREEQFF. Combining the CDR3 with reference TRBV11-2 and TRBJ2-1 gives the whole variable domain EAGVAQSPRYKIIEKRQSVAFWCNPISGHATLYWYQQILGQGPKLLIQFQNNGVVDDSQLPKDRFSAERLKGVDSTLKIQPAKLEDSAVYLCASSLDLNREEQFFGPGTRLTVL.